This TCR beta chain was recovered during a study of CD8 T cells in ankylosing spondylitis. Study-wide points: It appeared that ankylosing spondylitis blood was characterized by a TCR beta motif of several highly homologous variants.

The ends lost 4 bases at V and 7 bases at J; junction bases unmatched: 7. CDR1 is SGHRS and CDR2 is YFSETQ in the germline V gene. This CDR3 is 14 amino acids long. Notes on this clonotype: Antigen specificity is unknown.

TCRdb analysed the 5' RACE reads with MiXCR anew, one entry per CDR3 protein. This repertoire shows 350,000 to 450,000 distinct CDR3 sequences, 26% found once; its top ten account for 0.89%. The sequenced material came from blood, either unsorted or a sorted T cell fraction (not recorded which). The chain links TRBV5-1 to TRBJ1-5, with TRBD1 matching over 8 bases. The TCR comes from a male donor with ankylosing spondylitis. The CDR3 DNA is TGCGCCAGCAGCGCTGGACAGGGCGACCAGCCCCAGCATTTT. Its translation is CASSAGQGDQPQHF. Drawing the rest from reference TRBV5-1 and TRBJ1-5, the complete variable domain is KAGVTQTPRYLIKTRGQQVTLSCSPISGHRSVSWYQQTPGQGLQFLFEYFSETQRNKGNFPGRFSGRQFSNSRSEMNVSTLELGDSALYLCASSAGQGDQPQHFGDGTRLSIL.